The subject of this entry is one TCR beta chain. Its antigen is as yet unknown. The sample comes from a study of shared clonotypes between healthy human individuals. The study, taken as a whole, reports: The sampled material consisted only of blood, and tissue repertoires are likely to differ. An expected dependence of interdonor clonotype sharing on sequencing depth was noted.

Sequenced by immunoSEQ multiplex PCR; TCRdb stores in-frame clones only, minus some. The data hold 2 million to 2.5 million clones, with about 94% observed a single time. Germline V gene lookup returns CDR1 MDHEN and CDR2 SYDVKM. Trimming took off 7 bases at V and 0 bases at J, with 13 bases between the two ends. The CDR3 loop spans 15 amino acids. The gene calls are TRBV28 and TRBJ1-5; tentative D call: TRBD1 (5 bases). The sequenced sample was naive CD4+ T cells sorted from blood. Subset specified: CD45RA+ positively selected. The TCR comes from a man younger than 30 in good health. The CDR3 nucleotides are TGTGCCAGCACTCGGGGCAGGGTTAGCAATCAGCCCCAGCATTTT. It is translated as CASTRGRVSNQPQHF.